This T cell receptor (beta chain) derives from a study of technical replicates of blood from several donors. The V gene end was trimmed by 4 bases and the J gene end by 4 bases; junction bases not matched to a gene: 7. The CDR3 runs to 16 residues. Germline CDR1 reads MNHNS; CDR2 reads SASEGT. The data were produced by immunoSEQ multiplex PCR, yet TCRdb's version contains in-frame clones alone and is incomplete. The data contain around 61,000 clones, around 86% of them singletons. The sequence was collected from a human donor in good health. Some clones in this sample may be carry-over from other donors' samples. The rearrangement uses TRBV6-1 and TRBJ2-3, with 11 positions matching TRBD2. Sequenced input: PBMCs. CDR3 in DNA: TGTGCCAGCAGTGCGACTAGCGGGACTGGGGCAGATACGCAGTATTTT. This sequence encodes CASSATSGTGADTQYF.